One T cell receptor beta chain is described in this entry. This receptor's antigen is unknown. No much larger clone is present one base from it, and per-base qualities are unavailable. This sample stems from a study of shared clonotypes between healthy human individuals (dated by TCRdb to 2020 to 2021). General notes on the study: The cohort included three men and a couple of women between 18 and 49 years of age. For each donor, CD4 naive and CD4 memory were each given three plates, CD8 naive was given two plates, and CD8 memory was given one plate. The study deeply sequenced blood TCR repertoires of five healthy adults to estimate repertoire size and the extent of clonotype sharing between individuals. To increase sequencing depth and limit assay-specific biases, different laboratories used diverse techniques to prepare libraries and sequence TCR repertoires. Between about 0.9 and 10 billion PBMCs per donor were obtained by leukapheresis. Study-wide conclusions, independent of this receptor: Compared with non-shared clonotypes, the clonotypes found in all four sorted-subset donors had higher generation probabilities. Estimated clonotype richness was generally larger for naive than for memory subsets. Incomplete sequencing was indicated by rarefaction of sorted-subset datasets, despite the large sequencing depth. Pairwise subsampling led to the expectation that sequencing depth would affect the degree of clonotype sharing among donors. Because the study included only a small number of donors, the genetic and exposure-history diversity represented was limited. Sampling was restricted to blood, and TCR repertoires in tissue are likely to differ from TCR repertoires in blood. About 5% of naive CD4, 3.5% of naive CD8, 2% to 2.5% of memory CD4, and 0.4% of memory CD8 clonotypes were shared across a few donors.

CD8 naive samples were CD45RO-negative cells positively selected for CCR7, giving a CD45RA+CCR7+ population that excluded TemRA cells. The donors were healthy, HIV-negative adults who had no recently reported acute infections or vaccinations. All donors were Caucasian adults living in Nashville, Tennessee, USA. Blood was obtained by leukapheresis, after which PBMCs were separated by Ficoll-Histopaque density gradient centrifugation and cryopreserved in liquid nitrogen vapor phase. Purity and quantity of every magnetically sorted T cell population were checked by analytical flow cytometry. From each sorted fraction, genomic DNA was isolated and quantified by UV absorbance on a Nanodrop 2000c. V and J lose 7 bases and 1 base, and a span of 22 bases separates them. According to the germline V gene (reference sequence), CDR1 reads LNHDA and CDR2 reads SQIVND. The CDR3 goes from the cysteine to the phenylalanine over 17 residues. Here the CDR3 DNA is all that survives: 51 bases in frame from base 1.

Using the deep immunoSEQ assay, multiplex PCR amplified TCR CDR3 regions from genomic DNA. Extracted genomic DNA from each cell subset was spread evenly across all wells of several immunoSEQ 96-well plates, with each plate serving as a replicate. Each replicate PCR for sorted subsets received around 200 ng genomic DNA, equal to around 32,000 T cell genomes. Purified libraries were quantified with a Qubit 3.0 fluorometer, sized on a Bioanalyzer 2100, and re-quantified with the KAPA Library Quantification kit. Every immunoSEQ 96-well plate was sequenced on a dedicated single-read 150-cycle Illumina NextSeq 550 flow cell. Concerning the study's data processing: Because only junctional sequences without quality scores were contained in the immunoSEQ output, filtering matching that applied to full-length reads could not be performed. To assign V/J genes and CDR3, sequences were annotated using PyIR, a Python wrapper for IgBLAST v1.9, with IMGT germline references. Reads with weak V/J assignments (E-value above 1e-6), missing CDR3, stop codons, out-of-frame junctions, or ambiguous translated residues were removed. V3J clonotypes were defined as sequences sharing an identical inferred V gene, J gene, and CDR3 amino acid sequence. The percentage overlap between two repertoires was calculated by dividing the number of shared unique clonotypes by the size of the smaller repertoire. Three approaches were used to assess repertoire richness: RTK rarefaction, the Chao1 estimator, and Recon v2.1 estimates of unobserved clonotypes. Generation probabilities were computed with OLGA for all TCRbeta clonotypes obtained by the gDNA method from a handful of donors. TCRdb provides this immuneACCESS table in a form limited to in-frame rearrangements. Some clones are lacking; in checked studies, under half of them reflect an unresolved V gene, and why the rest are absent is not known. The D gene and trimming were derived from the DNA, and the V and J assignments and clone size from that table. This sample gives about 2 million clones in total; 85% to 95% of them show up just once. Of the sample, approximately 1.2% falls within the top ten clones.

What was sequenced was naive CD8+ T cells sorted from blood. The sample's cell subset or site label, in plain terms: CD45RA+CCR7+. This sequence was found in a man aged 18 to 29 in good health. Rearrangement joined TRBV19 to TRBJ2-5; possibly the D gene is TRBD1, per 6 matching bases. This receptor carries the CDR3 CASKEKGVTPRQETQYF. The DNA reads as follows: TGTGCCAGTAAAGAAAAGGGGGTCACCCCGCGCCAAGAGACCCAGTACTTC.